A single sample is the source of the 15 T cell receptor beta chains below, sequenced in a study of early T cells in non-severe SARS-CoV-2 infection. TCRdb reanalysed the 5' RACE reads using MiXCR and keeps one entry per CDR3 protein. The sample records around 80,000 distinct CDR3 sequences, 9.5% to 15% being singletons. Material: whole blood. The receptors here all came from an adult who was a healthcare worker with PCR-confirmed SARS-CoV-2 infection or an uninfected control (not recorded which).

At least ten counts were recorded for this clonotype. The genes are TRBV7-8 and TRBJ1-1; D unclear. The CDR3 contains 14 residues. CDR1 and CDR2 (germline): SGHVS, FQNEAQ. Trimming removed 1 base from V and 2 bases from J, with 8 bases in between. Here the CDR3 DNA reads TGTGCCAGCAGCTTAGAAGGCAGTAACACTGAAGCTTTCTTT. Amino acids: CASSLEGSNTEAFF.

This clonotype has just a few counts. The genes are TRBV28 and TRBJ1-3, with TRBD1 matching 7 bases. The ends lost 6 bases at V and 1 base at J; junction bases unmatched: 9. Germline V CDR1 and CDR2: MDHEN, SYDVKM. CDR3 length: 16 residues. The CDR3 DNA reads as TGTGCCAGCAGGGAAGACAGGGTAAATTCTGGAAACACCATATATTTT. Protein: CASREDRVNSGNTIYF.

This clonotype has at least ten counts. The genes are TRBV6-6 and TRBJ1-4; unclear D gene. Trimming cost V 6 bases and J 3 bases, with 14 bases left between them. Looked up from germline, CDR1 is MNHNY and CDR2 is SVGAGI (reference sequence). This CDR3 comprises 15 residues. The chain's CDR3 is CASRPAGVSNEKLFF. In nucleotides, the CDR3 is TGTGCCAGCAGACCCGCCGGGGTGTCTAATGAAAAACTGTTTTTT.

The chain employs TRBV21-1 and TRBJ2-5; the table names TRBD2, a call not compared with the DNA. TRBV21-1 is flagged as a pseudogene. CDR3 size: 19 residues. CDR3 region: CASSKGPPGLAGGRETQYF. CDR3 DNA sequence: TGTGCCAGCAGCAAAGGCCCCCCGGGACTAGCGGGAGGGCGCGAGACCCAGTACTTC.

Only a few counts were recorded for this clonotype. CDR3 sequence reads: CASSNEGTGYGYTF. The CDR3 DNA reads as TGTGCCAGCAGCAACGAGGGGACAGGGTATGGCTACACCTTC. This chain joins TRBV21-1 and TRBJ1-2; TRBD1, as called in the table, went unchecked against the DNA. TRBV21-1 is termed a pseudogene. The CDR3 is 14 amino acids.

In its sample, this clonotype was seen a few times. This chain uses TRBV29-1 with TRBJ2-7, with 9 bases identical to TRBD1. Trimming cost V 8 bases and J 5 bases; bases outside gene matches: 7. Germline-derived CDR1 and CDR2 are SQVTM and ANQGSEA. The CDR3 is 12 amino acids. This CDR3 is CSTPGQGNEQYF. CDR3 DNA: TGCAGCACGCCGGGACAGGGTAACGAGCAGTACTTC.

The chain carries TRBV5-4 and TRBJ1-1, with a possible D match to TRBD1 (5 bases). The CDR3 spans 15 residues. With 3 bases removed from V and 0 bases from J, the gap between germline ends came to 12 bases. CDR1 is SGHNT, CDR2 YYREEE, per germline (reference sequence). The CDR3 DNA is TGTGCCAGCAGCTCGTCGACAGAAATGAACACTGAAGCTTTCTTT. This encodes CASSSSTEMNTEAFF.

The chain links TRBV4-1 to TRBJ2-1; no clear D. Germline V gene data show CDR1 as MGHRA and CDR2 as YSYEKL. The V and J ends lost 0 bases and 3 bases respectively, with 12 bases between them. This CDR3 is 16 amino acids long. The CDR3 sequence: CASSQDASASYNEQFF. In DNA form, the CDR3 reads TGCGCCAGCAGCCAAGATGCAAGCGCCAGCTACAATGAGCAGTTCTTC.

The chain joins TRBV7-3 to TRBJ2-1; D remains ambiguous. Germline V gene sequence: CDR1 SGHTA, CDR2 FQGTGA. The CDR3 sequence is 13 residues long. The germline V and J ends were trimmed by 5 bases and 5 bases, with 10 bases remaining between them. The CDR3 protein is CASSQVNDNEQFF. CDR3 sequence (DNA): TGTGCCAGCAGCCAGGTAAATGACAATGAGCAGTTCTTC.

This clonotype was counted a few times. The J gene is TRBJ1-5, the V gene TRBV2; D remains unclear. V lost 8 bases and J 4 bases, leaving 15 bases between the germline ends. Per the germline V gene, CDR1 is SNHLY and CDR2 is FYNNEI. This CDR3 comprises 14 residues. CDR3 residues: CASSWAVANQPQHF. CDR3 DNA sequence: TGTGCCAGCTCCTGGGCAGTTGCGAATCAGCCCCAGCATTTT.

This sequence joins TRBV28 and TRBJ2-2; TRBD2 might be the D (5 bases). CDR1 is MDHEN and CDR2 is SYDVKM in the germline V gene. CDR3 length equals 14 residues. Trimming took 4 bases from V and 5 from J, leaving 11 bases between them. Here the CDR3 DNA reads TGTGCCAGCAGTTCCGGGATCTTGACCGGGGAGCTGTTTTTT. The encoded protein is CASSSGILTGELFF.

The sample holds a few counts of this clonotype. The chain combines TRBV29-1 with TRBJ2-2; 11 bases map to TRBD2. CDR3 length equals 14 residues. Germline CDR1 is SQVTM and CDR2 is ANQGSEA. Trimming removed 3 bases from V and 4 bases from J; junction bases left unmatched: 1. The CDR3 DNA reads as TGCAGCGTTGATGGACTAGCGGGCACCGGGGAGCTGTTTTTT. Translating gives CSVDGLAGTGELFF.

The chain is built from TRBV9 and TRBJ2-5; D remains unclear. The CDR3 is made up of 12 amino acids. With 6 bases removed from V and 3 bases from J, the gap between germline ends came to 9 bases. In germline, CDR1 is SGDLS, CDR2 YYNGEE. CDR3 sequence: CASKGSEETQYF. In DNA form, the CDR3 reads TGTGCCAGCAAGGGATCCGAAGAGACCCAGTACTTC.

This clonotype was counted a few times. The gene calls are TRBV24-1 and TRBJ2-7, with 7 bases aligning to TRBD1. The J segment lost 0 bases and the V segment lost 5 bases, leaving 6 bases of the junction unmatched. The V gene's germline CDR1 is KGHDR and CDR2 SFDVKD. The CDR3 has 15 amino acids. The CDR3 sequence is CATSGPGTDSYEQYF. DNA of the CDR3: TGTGCCACCAGTGGACCCGGGACAGACTCCTACGAGCAGTACTTC.

This clonotype was seen at least ten times. The J gene is TRBJ2-2, the V gene TRBV9, with 10 bases that match TRBD2. The germline V gene encodes CDR1 SGDLS and CDR2 YYNGEE. J gave up 5 bases and V 0 bases, and 7 bases lay outside the gene matches. The CDR3 is 17 residues long. CDR3 loop: CASSVGLAGAKTGELFF. CDR3 bases: TGTGCCAGCAGCGTAGGTCTAGCGGGAGCTAAGACCGGGGAGCTGTTTTTT.